Listed below are T cell receptor beta chains from one sample, sequenced in a study of blood T cell repertoires in COVID-19. Generated by immunoSEQ multiplex PCR, the TCRdb table keeps only in-frame clones and is missing some. Of 100,000 or so clones listed, roughly 79% are singletons. What was sequenced was peripheral blood. The receptors were gathered from a man of 80 years or more with acute or convalescent COVID-19. The CDR3 runs from the conserved cysteine through the conserved F or W. Each record gives: clone size, V gene, D gene, J gene, CDR3 DNA, CDR3 protein. D genes are given only for firm matches. Rows may omit the clone size; those that give it use once, few, many or a size class.

NA	TRBV5-1	NA	TRBJ1-1	TGCGCCAGCAGCCTAGCACAGGGATCTGAAGCTTTCTTT	CASSLAQGSEAFF
NA	TRBV5-1	TRBD1	TRBJ2-1	TGCGCCAGCAGCTTGTCGGGACAGGTATACAATGAGCAGTTCTTC	CASSLSGQVYNEQFF
NA	TRBV18	NA	TRBJ2-7	TGTGCCAGCTCCAATTTTTACGAGCAGTACTTC	CASSNFYEQYF
NA	TRBV14	NA	TRBJ1-4	TGTGCCAGCAGCCAAAGATTGTCTGCGGGGGCTAGTGAAAAACTGTTTTTT	CASSQRLSAGASEKLFF
NA	TRBV29-1	TRBD2	TRBJ2-7	TGCAGCGTTGTACTAGCGGGTGAGCAGTACTTC	CSVVLAGEQYF
many	TRBV28	NA	TRBJ1-2	TGTGCCAGCAGTTTCCCCCAGGGAGGTAACTATGGCTACACCTTC	CASSFPQGGNYGYTF
once	TRBV6-5	TRBD1	TRBJ2-1	TGTGCCAGCAGTCGGGACAGGGGCACCTACAATGAGCAGTTCTTC	CASSRDRGTYNEQFF
NA	TRBV5-1	NA	TRBJ1-3	TGCGCCAGCGCCGCTCGGGGATCTGGAAACACCATATATTTT	CASAARGSGNTIYF
few	TRBV7-9	TRBD2	TRBJ2-3	TGTGCCAGCAGCTCAGGTTTAGCGGGAGCCACAGATACGCAGTATTTT	CASSSGLAGATDTQYF
NA	TRBV7-3	NA	TRBJ1-3	TGTGCCAGCAGCTCAGGATCCTCTGGAAACACCATATATTTT	CASSSGSSGNTIYF
few	TRBV3-1/TRBV3-2	TRBD1	TRBJ1-5	TGTGCCAGCAGCCCGGACAGGGAAGGCCAGCCCCAGCATTTT	CASSPDREGQPQHF
once	TRBV10-3	NA	TRBJ2-2	TGTGCCGTCCGGGGGACAGCGAACACCGGGGAGCTGTTTTTT	CAVRGTANTGELFF
NA	TRBV5-1	TRBD1	TRBJ1-1	TGCGCCAGCAGCAGTCAGGGGGGCGCGGGTCTTACTGAAGCTTTCTTT	CASSSQGGAGLTEAFF
once	TRBV21-1	NA	TRBJ1-1	TGTGCCAGCAGCGGGAGGACAGGGAACACTGAAGCTTTCTTT	CASSGRTGNTEAFF
NA	TRBV12-3/TRBV12-4	NA	TRBJ1-6	TGTGCCAGCAGCCTCCATAATTCACCCCTCCACTTT	CASSLHNSPLHF
once	TRBV3-1/TRBV3-2	TRBD1	TRBJ1-2	TGTGCCAGCGGGACAGGGGGACTCCGGGCCTATGGCTACACCTTC	CASGTGGLRAYGYTF
NA	TRBV5-6	NA	TRBJ1-3	TGTGCCAGCAGCCTAAGGACGGGGAACTCTGGAAACACCATATATTTT	CASSLRTGNSGNTIYF
NA	TRBV28	TRBD2	TRBJ2-7	TGTGCCAGCAGCGGTAGCGGGAACCCTCCCTACGAGCAGTACTTC	CASSGSGNPPYEQYF
NA	TRBV24-1	TRBD1	TRBJ2-1	TGTGCCACCAGTGATAGGGACAGTGGAACCTACAATGAGCAGTTCTTC	CATSDRDSGTYNEQFF
NA	TRBV6-5	NA	TRBJ1-2	TGTGCCAGCAGTTACTCGTACGGGGGGGGCTATGGCTACACCTTC	CASSYSYGGGYGYTF
NA	TRBV11-2	NA	TRBJ1-4	TGTGCCAGCAGCCCGGACAGAATGAATGAAAAACTGTTTTTT	CASSPDRMNEKLFF
NA	TRBV10-2	TRBD1	TRBJ2-2	TGCGCCAGCAGTGGGTCAGGGGGAGACACCGGGGAGCTGTTTTTT	CASSGSGGDTGELFF